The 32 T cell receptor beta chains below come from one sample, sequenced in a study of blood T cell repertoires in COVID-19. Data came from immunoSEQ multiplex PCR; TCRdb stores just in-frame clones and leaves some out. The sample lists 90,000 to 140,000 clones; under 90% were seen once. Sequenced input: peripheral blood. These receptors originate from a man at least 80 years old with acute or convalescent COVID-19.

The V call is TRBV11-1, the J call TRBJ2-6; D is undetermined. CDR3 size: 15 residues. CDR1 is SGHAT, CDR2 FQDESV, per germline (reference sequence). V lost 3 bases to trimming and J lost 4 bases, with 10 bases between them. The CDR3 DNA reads TGTGCCAGCAGCTTGATAACAACCGGGGCCAACGTCCTGACTTTC. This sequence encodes CASSLITTGANVLTF.

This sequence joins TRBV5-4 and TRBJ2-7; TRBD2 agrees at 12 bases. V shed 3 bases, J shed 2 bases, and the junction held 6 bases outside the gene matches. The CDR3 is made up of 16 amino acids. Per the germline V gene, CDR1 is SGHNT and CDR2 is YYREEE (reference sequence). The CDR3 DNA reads TGTGCCAGCAGCTGGAAGACTAGCGGGAGTCCCTACGAGCAGTACTTC. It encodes CASSWKTSGSPYEQYF. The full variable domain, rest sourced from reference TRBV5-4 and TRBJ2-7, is ETGVTQSPTHLIKTRGQQVTLRCSSQSGHNTVSWYQQALGQGPQFIFQYYREEENGRGNFPPRFSGLQFPNYSSELNVNALELDDSALYLCASSWKTSGSPYEQYFGPGTRLTVT.

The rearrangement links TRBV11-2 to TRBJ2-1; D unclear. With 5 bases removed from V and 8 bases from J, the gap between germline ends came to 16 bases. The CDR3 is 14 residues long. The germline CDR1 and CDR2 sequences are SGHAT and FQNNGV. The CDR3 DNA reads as TGTGCCAGCAGCCCATACGGGTCTGCGGATGAGCAGTTCTTC. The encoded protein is CASSPYGSADEQFF.

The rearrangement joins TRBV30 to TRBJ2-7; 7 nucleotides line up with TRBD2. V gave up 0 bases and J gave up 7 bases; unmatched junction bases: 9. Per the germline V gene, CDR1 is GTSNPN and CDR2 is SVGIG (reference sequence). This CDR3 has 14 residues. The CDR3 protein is CAWSVGGSLGEQYF. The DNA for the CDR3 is TGTGCCTGGAGTGTAGGCGGGAGTCTGGGAGAGCAGTACTTC.

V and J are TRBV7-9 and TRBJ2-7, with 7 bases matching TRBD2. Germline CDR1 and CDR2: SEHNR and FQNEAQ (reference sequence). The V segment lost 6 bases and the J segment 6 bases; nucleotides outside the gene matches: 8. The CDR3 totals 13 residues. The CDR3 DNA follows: TGTGCCAGCAGGGCTAGCGGTAGCCGCGAGCAGTACTTC. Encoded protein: CASRASGSREQYF.

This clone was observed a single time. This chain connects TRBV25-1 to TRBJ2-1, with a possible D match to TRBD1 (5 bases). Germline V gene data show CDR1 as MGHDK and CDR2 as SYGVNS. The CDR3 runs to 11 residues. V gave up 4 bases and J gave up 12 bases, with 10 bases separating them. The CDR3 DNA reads TGTGCCAGCAGTGCAGGTAGGGGGCAGTTCTTC. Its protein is CASSAGRGQFF. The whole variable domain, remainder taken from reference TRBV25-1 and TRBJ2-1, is EADIYQTPRYLVIGTGKKITLECSQTMGHDKMYWYQQDPGMELHLIHYSYGVNSTEKGDLSSESTVSRIRTEHFPLTLESARPSHTSQYLCASSAGRGQFFGPGTRLTVL.

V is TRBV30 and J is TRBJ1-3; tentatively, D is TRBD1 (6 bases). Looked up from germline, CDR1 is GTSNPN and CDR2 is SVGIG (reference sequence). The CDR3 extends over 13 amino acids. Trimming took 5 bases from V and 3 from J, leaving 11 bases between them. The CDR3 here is CAWGRGIGNTIYF. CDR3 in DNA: TGTGCCTGGGGCAGGGGAATTGGAAACACCATATATTTT.

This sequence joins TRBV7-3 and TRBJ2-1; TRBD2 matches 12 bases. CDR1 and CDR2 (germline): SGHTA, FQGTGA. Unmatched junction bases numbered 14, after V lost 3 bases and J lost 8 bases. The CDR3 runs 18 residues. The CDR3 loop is CASSLGATWTSGKDEQFF. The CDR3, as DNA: TGTGCCAGCAGCTTGGGTGCTACGTGGACTAGCGGGAAGGATGAGCAGTTCTTC.

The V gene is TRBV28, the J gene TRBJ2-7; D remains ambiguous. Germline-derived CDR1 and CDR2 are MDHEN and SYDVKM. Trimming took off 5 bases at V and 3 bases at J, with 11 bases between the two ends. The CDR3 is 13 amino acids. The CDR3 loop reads CASSPGGRYEQYF. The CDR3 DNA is TGTGCCAGCAGTCCCGGCGGCCGCTACGAGCAGTACTTC.

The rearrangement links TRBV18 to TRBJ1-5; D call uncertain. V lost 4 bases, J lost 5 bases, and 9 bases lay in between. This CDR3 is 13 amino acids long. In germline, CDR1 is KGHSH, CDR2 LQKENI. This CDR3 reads CASSRGADQPQHF. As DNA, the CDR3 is TGTGCCAGCTCACGTGGAGCGGATCAGCCCCAGCATTTT.

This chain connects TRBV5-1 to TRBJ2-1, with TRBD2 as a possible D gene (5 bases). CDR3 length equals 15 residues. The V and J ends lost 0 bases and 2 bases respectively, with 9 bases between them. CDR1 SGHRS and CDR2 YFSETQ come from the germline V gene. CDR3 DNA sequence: TGCGCCAGCAGCTTGGCTAGCCCCACCTACAATGAGCAGTTCTTC. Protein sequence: CASSLASPTYNEQFF.

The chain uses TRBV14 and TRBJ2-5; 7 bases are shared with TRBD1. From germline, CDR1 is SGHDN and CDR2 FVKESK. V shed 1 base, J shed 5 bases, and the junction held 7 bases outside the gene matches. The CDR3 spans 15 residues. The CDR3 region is CASSQAPGQYETQYF. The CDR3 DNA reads TGTGCCAGCAGCCAAGCTCCGGGACAGTATGAGACCCAGTACTTC.

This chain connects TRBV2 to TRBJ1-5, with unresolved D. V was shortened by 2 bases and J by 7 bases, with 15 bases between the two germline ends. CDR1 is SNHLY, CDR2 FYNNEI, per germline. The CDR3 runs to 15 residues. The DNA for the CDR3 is TGTGCCAGCAGTGAAAGAGCGGCGGTGCTACAGCCCCAGCATTTT. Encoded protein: CASSERAAVLQPQHF.

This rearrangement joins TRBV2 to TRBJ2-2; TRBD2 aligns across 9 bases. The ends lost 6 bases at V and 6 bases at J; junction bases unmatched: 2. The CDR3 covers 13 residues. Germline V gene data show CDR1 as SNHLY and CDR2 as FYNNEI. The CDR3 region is CASSRTSAGELFF. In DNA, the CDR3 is TGTGCCAGCAGCAGGACTAGCGCCGGGGAGCTGTTTTTT.

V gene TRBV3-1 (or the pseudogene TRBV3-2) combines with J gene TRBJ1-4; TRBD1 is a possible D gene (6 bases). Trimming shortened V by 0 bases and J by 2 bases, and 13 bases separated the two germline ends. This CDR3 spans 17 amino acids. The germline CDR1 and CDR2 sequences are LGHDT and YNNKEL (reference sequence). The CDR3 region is CASSQDKLGATNEKLFF. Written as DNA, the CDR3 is TGTGCCAGCAGCCAAGATAAATTGGGGGCGACTAATGAAAAACTGTTTTTT.

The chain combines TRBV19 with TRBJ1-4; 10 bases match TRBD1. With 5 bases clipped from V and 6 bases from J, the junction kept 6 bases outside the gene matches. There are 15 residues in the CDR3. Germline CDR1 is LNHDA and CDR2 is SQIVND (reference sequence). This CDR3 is CASSLTGTGDEKLFF. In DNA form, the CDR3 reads TGTGCCAGTAGTCTAACCGGGACAGGGGATGAAAAACTGTTTTTT. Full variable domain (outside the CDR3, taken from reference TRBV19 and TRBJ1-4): DGGITQSPKYLFRKEGQNVTLSCEQNLNHDAMYWYRQDPGQGLRLIYYSQIVNDFQKGDIAEGYSVSREKKESFPLTVTSAQKNPTAFYLCASSLTGTGDEKLFFGSGTQLSVL.

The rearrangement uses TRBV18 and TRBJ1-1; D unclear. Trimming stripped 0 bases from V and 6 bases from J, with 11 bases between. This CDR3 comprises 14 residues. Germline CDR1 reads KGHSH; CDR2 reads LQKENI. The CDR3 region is CASSPPGVGSEAFF. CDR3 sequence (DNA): TGTGCCAGCTCACCACCGGGAGTAGGCTCTGAAGCTTTCTTT.

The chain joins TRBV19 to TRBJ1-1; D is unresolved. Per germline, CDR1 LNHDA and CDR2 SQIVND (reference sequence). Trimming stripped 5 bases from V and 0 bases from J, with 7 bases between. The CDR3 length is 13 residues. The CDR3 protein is CASSLRLNTEAFF. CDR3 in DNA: TGTGCCAGTAGTTTGCGTTTGAACACTGAAGCTTTCTTT.

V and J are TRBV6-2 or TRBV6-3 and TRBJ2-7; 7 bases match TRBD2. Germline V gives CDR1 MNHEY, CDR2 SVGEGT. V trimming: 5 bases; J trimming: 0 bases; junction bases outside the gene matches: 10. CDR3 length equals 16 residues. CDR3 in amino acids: CASSPRGSGRSYEQYF. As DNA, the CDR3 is TGTGCCAGCAGTCCACGGGGTAGCGGGCGCTCCTACGAGCAGTACTTC.

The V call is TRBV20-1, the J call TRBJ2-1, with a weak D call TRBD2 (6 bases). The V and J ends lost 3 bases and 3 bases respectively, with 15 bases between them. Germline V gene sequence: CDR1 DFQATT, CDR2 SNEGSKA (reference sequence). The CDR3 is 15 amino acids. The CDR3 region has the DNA TGCAGTGCTAGTGGAGGTAGCGGAGACTACAATGAGCAGTTCTTC. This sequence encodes CSASGGSGDYNEQFF.

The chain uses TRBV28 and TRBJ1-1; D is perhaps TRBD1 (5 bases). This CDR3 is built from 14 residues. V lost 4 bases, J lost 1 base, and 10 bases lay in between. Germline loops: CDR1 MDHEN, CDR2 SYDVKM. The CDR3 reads CASSSYGQNTEAFF. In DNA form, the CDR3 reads TGTGCCAGCAGTTCATATGGACAGAACACTGAAGCTTTCTTT.

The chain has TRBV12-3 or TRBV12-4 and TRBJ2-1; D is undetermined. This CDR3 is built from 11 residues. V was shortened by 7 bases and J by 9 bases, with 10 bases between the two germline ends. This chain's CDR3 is CASISEFEQFF. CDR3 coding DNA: TGTGCCAGCATTTCGGAGTTTGAGCAGTTCTTC.

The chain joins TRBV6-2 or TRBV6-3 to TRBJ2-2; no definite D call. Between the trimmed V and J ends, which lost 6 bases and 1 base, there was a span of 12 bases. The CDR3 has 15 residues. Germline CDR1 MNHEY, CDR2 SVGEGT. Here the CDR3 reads CASSPPGRNTGELFF. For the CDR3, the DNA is TGTGCCAGCAGCCCCCCCGGTAGGAACACCGGGGAGCTGTTTTTT.

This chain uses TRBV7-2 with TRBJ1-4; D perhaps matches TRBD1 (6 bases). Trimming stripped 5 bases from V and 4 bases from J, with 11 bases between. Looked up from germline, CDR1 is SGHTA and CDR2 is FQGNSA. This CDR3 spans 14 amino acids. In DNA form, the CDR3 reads TGTGCCAGCAGCCTGCAGGGGCTTAATGAAAAACTGTTTTTT. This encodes CASSLQGLNEKLFF. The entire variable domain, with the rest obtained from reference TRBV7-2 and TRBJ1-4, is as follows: GAGVSQSPSNKVTEKGKDVELRCDPISGHTALYWYRQSLGQGLEFLIYFQGNSAPDKSGLPSDRFSAERTGGSVSTLTIQRTQQEDSAVYLCASSLQGLNEKLFFGSGTQLSVL.

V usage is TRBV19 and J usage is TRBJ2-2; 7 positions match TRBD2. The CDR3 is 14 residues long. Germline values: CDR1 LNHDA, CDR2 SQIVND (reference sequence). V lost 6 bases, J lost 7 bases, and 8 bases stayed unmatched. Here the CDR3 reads CASRWAGASGELFF. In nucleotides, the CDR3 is TGTGCCAGTAGGTGGGCGGGAGCGAGCGGGGAGCTGTTTTTT.

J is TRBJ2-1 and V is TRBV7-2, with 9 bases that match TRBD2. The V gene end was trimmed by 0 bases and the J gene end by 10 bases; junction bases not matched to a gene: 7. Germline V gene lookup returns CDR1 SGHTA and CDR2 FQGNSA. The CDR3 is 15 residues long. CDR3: CASSLARTSGREQFF. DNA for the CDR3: TGTGCCAGCAGCTTAGCGCGAACTAGCGGGCGGGAGCAGTTCTTC.

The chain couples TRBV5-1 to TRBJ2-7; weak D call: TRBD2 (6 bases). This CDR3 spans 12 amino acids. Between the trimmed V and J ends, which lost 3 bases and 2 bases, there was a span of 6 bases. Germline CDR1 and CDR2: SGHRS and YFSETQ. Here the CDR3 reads CASSSGAYEQYF. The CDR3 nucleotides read TGCGCCAGCAGCTCGGGGGCCTACGAGCAGTACTTC.

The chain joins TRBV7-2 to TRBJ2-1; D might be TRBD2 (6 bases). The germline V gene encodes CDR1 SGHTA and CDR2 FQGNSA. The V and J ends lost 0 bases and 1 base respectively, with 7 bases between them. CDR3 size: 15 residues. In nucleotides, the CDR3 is TGTGCCAGCAGCTTAGCCCGGGAGTCCTACAATGAGCAGTTCTTC. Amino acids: CASSLARESYNEQFF. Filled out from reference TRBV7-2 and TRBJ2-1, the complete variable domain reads GAGVSQSPSNKVTEKGKDVELRCDPISGHTALYWYRQSLGQGLEFLIYFQGNSAPDKSGLPSDRFSAERTGGSVSTLTIQRTQQEDSAVYLCASSLARESYNEQFFGPGTRLTVL.

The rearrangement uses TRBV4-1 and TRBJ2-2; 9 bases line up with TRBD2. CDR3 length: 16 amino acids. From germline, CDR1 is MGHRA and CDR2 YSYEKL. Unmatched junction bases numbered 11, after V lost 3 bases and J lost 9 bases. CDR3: CASSQVSGSRSRELFF. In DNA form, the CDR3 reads TGCGCCAGCAGCCAGGTTAGCGGGAGCCGCTCCCGGGAGCTGTTTTTT.

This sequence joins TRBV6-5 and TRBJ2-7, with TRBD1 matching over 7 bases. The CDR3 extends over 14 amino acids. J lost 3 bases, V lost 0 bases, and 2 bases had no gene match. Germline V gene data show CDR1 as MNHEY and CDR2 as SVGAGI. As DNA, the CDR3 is TGTGCCAGCAGTTACTCGGGACAGAACTACGAGCAGTACTTC. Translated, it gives CASSYSGQNYEQYF.

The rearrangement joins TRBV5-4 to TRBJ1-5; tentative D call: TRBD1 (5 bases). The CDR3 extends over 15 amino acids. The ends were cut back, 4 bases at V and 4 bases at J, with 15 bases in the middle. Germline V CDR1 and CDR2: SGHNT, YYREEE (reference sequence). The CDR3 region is CASSTYGGGNQPQHF. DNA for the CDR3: TGTGCCAGCAGCACTTACGGGGGGGGAAATCAGCCCCAGCATTTT.

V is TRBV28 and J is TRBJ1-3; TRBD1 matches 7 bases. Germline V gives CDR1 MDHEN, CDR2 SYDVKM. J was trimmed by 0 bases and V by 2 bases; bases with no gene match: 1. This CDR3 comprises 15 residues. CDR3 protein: CASSLRDSSGNTIYF. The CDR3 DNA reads TGTGCCAGCAGTTTACGGGACAGCTCTGGAAACACCATATATTTT.